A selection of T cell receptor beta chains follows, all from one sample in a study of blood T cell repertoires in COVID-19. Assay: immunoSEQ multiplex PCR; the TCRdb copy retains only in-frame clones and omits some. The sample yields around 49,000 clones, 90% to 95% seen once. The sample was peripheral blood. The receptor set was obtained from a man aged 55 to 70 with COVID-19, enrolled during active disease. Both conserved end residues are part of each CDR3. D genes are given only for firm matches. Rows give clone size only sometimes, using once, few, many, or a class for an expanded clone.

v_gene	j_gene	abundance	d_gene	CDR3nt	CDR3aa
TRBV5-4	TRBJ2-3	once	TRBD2	TGTGCCAGCAACGTAGCGGGGGGGTCCCCCACAGATACGCAGTATTTT	CASNVAGGSPTDTQYF
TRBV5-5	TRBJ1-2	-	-	TGTGCCAGCAGCCCCCCCAGGGGAGGGTTAAACTATGGCTACACCTTC	CASSPPRGGLNYGYTF
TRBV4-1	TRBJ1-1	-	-	TGCGCCAGCAGCGCACCGGGCCAAGGGGGTGAAGCTTTCTTT	CASSAPGQGGEAFF
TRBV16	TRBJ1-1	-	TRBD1	TGTGCCAGCACCCCGGACAGGGCGAACACTGAAGCTTTCTTT	CASTPDRANTEAFF
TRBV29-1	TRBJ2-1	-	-	TGCAGCGTTGATCCTAGGGGAAGTCGGGAGCAGTTCTTC	CSVDPRGSREQFF
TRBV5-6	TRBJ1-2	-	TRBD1	TGTGCCAGCAGCTTGCCGGGGCGCAGGGGGTATGGCTACACCTTC	CASSLPGRRGYGYTF
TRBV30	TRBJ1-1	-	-	TGTGCCTGGAGTCCCCTCCTAATGAACACTGAAGCTTTCTTT	CAWSPLLMNTEAFF
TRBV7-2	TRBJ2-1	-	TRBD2	TGTGCCAGCAGCCCGGAGGGAGCGGGAGGCGACAATGAGCAGTTCTTC	CASSPEGAGGDNEQFF
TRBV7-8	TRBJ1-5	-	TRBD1	TGTGCCAGCAGTTTTCTGTCCGGGACAGGTAATTTTTTTAGCAATCAGCCCCAGCATTTT	CASSFLSGTGNFFSNQPQHF
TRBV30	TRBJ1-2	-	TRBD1	TGTGCCTGGAGTGTGGGTGGGACAGGGTCCTATGGCTACACCTTC	CAWSVGGTGSYGYTF
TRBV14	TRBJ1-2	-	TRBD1	TGTGCCAGCAGCCGAGGGACAGGGGCTCTCTATGGCTACACCTTC	CASSRGTGALYGYTF
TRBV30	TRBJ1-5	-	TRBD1	TGTGCCTGGAGTGCTGGACAGGGGAATCAGCCCCAGCATTTT	CAWSAGQGNQPQHF
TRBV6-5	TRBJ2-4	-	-	TGTGCCAGCAGCTACGACAGAGAAAACATTCAGTACTTC	CASSYDRENIQYF
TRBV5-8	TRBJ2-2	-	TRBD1	TGTGCCAGCAGCCAAGGACAGGGAAGGCTGTTTTTT	CASSQGQGRLFF
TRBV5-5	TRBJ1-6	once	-	TGTGCCAGCAGCTCCGGTCAGGGTGGATATAATTCACCCCTCCACTTT	CASSSGQGGYNSPLHF
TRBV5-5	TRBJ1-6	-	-	TGTGCCAGCAGCTTGGACACGACGAGGAATTCACCCCTCCACTTT	CASSLDTTRNSPLHF
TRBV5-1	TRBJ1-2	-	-	TGCGCCAGCAGCTTCGAGGGAGACTATGGCTACACCTTC	CASSFEGDYGYTF
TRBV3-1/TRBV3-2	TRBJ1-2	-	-	TGTGCCAGCAGCCAAGACAGTCGGGAAACAGCTTATGGCTACACCTTC	CASSQDSRETAYGYTF
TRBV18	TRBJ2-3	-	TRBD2	TGTGCCAGCTCGCCACCCGGGACTACTAGCACAGATACGCAGTATTTT	CASSPPGTTSTDTQYF
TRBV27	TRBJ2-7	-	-	TGTGCCAGCAGTTCCTCCAGGGTCGGGTACGAGCAGTACTTC	CASSSSRVGYEQYF
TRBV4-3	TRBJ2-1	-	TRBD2	TGCGCCAGCAGCGCCCATGGCGGGGGCTACAATGAGCAGTTCTTC	CASSAHGGGYNEQFF
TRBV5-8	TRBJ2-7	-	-	TGTGCCAGCAGCCCCTTGTCTATGACAGGAATCTCCTACGAGCAGTACTTC	CASSPLSMTGISYEQYF
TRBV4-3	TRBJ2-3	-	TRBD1	TGCGCCAGCAGCCCACAGGGGAATTCTGGCACAGATACGCAGTATTTT	CASSPQGNSGTDTQYF
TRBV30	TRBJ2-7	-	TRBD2	TGTGCCTGGAGTCTATCAAAGACTAGCTTCTCCTACGAGCAGTACTTC	CAWSLSKTSFSYEQYF
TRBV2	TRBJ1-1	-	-	TGTGCCAGCAGTGGACAGACCCCCGGCACTGAAGCTTTCTTT	CASSGQTPGTEAFF
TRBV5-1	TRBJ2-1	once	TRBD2	TGCGCCAGCAGCTTGACTAGCGGGAGTTGGAATGAGCAGTTCTTC	CASSLTSGSWNEQFF
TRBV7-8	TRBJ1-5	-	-	TGTGCCAGCAGCTTAAAGAAGGCGGTACTTAATCAGCCCCAGCATTTT	CASSLKKAVLNQPQHF
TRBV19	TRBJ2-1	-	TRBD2	TGTGCCAGTACTAGCGGGGGGTACTACAATGAGCAGTTCTTC	CASTSGGYYNEQFF
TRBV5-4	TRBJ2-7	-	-	TGTGCCAGCAGCTTGGCGGGGGAGCAGTACTTC	CASSLAGEQYF
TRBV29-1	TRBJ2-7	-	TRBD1	TGCAGCGTGGGGGACAGTGCCTACGAGCAGTACTTC	CSVGDSAYEQYF
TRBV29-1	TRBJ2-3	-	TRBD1	TGCAGCGTGGACAGGGGGCGCGGGAGCACAGATACGCAGTATTTT	CSVDRGRGSTDTQYF
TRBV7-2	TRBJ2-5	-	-	TGTGCCAGCAGCTTAGGCGAGAAAGAGACCCAGTACTTC	CASSLGEKETQYF
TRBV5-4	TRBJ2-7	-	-	TGTGCCAGCAGATCGGACAGCCCGGACCTCGTGCAGTACTTC	CASRSDSPDLVQYF
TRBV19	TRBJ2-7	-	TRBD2	TGTGCCAGTAGTACCGGGACTAGCTCCTACGAGCAGTACTTC	CASSTGTSSYEQYF
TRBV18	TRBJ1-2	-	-	TGTGCCAGCTCACCACGACCGGGGGAGAACTATGGCTACACCTTC	CASSPRPGENYGYTF
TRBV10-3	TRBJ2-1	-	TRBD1	TGTGCCATCAGTCTACCGGGACAGGGGTACAATGAGCAGTTCTTC	CAISLPGQGYNEQFF
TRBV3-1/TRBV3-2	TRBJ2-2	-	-	TGTGCCAGCAGCCAGGGGGGGCCGGCGGCGCTGTTTTTT	CASSQGGPAALFF
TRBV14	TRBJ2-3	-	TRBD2	TGTGCCAGCAGCCTAACAAAGGGACTAGCGGGGACCAGCACAGATACGCAGTATTTT	CASSLTKGLAGTSTDTQYF
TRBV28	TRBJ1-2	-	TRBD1	TGTGCCAGCAGTATGGACAGGGTCTATGGCTACACCTTC	CASSMDRVYGYTF
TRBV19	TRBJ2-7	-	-	TGTGCCAGTAGTATTTTTGAGTCCCACGAGCAGTACTTC	CASSIFESHEQYF
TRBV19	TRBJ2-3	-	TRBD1	TGTGCCAGTAGTATAAGCGGACAGGGGAGGTCAGATACGCAGTATTTT	CASSISGQGRSDTQYF
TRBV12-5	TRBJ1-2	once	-	TGTGCTAGTGGTTTGGAAGGCAGGGGTTTCGGCTACACCTTC	CASGLEGRGFGYTF
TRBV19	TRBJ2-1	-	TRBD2	TGTGCCAGTAGAGCCTTGACTAGCGGGAGGGCCAGTAATGAGCAGTTCTTC	CASRALTSGRASNEQFF
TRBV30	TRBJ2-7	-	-	TGTGCCTGGAGGCCGATGCCGGGACACAGCTACGAGCAGTACTTC	CAWRPMPGHSYEQYF
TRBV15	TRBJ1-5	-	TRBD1	TGTGCCACCAGCAGAGGCGGACAGGCCTACGTTTCTACTTTT	CATSRGGQAYVSTF
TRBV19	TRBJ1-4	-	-	TGTGCCAGTAGTCCACAGACTAATGAAAAACTGTTTTTT	CASSPQTNEKLFF
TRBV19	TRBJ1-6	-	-	TGTGCCAGTAGTATAATGGGAGACGCTTATAATTCACCCCTCCACTTT	CASSIMGDAYNSPLHF
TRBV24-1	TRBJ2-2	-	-	TGTGCCACCAGTGATTTCACTATGGGGAGGACCGGGGAGCTGTTTTTT	CATSDFTMGRTGELFF
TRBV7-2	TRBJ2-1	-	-	TGTGCCAGCAGCTTAGCCTATAGGGCGGGCTACTCCTACAATGAGCAGTTCTTC	CASSLAYRAGYSYNEQFF
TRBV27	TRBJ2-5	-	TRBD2	TGTGCCAGCAGTTTGTGGGGGGGTTCAGCCCTACAAGAGACCCAGTACTTC	CASSLWGGSALQETQYF
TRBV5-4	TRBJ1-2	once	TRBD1	TGTGCCAGCACCCCGGGACAGGGGGAAAATGGCTACACCTTC	CASTPGQGENGYTF
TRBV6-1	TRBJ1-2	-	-	TGTGCCAGCAGTGGCCCATTGACAGGAACCAACTATGGCTACACCTTC	CASSGPLTGTNYGYTF